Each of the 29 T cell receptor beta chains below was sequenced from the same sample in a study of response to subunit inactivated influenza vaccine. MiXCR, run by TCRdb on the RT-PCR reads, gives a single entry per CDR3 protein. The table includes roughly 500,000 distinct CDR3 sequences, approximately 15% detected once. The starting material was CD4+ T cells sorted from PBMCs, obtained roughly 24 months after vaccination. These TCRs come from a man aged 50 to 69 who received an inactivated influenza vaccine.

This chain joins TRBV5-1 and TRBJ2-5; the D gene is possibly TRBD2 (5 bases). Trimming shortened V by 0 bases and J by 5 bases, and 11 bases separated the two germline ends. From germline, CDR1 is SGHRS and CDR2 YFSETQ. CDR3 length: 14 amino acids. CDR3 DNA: TGCGCCAGCAGCTTGGCAGACTACGGGGAGACCCAGTACTTC. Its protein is CASSLADYGETQYF.

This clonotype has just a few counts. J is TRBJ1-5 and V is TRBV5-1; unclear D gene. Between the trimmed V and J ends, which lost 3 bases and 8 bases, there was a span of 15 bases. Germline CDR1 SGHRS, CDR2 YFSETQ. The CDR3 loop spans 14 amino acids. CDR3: CASSSGEGGEPQHF. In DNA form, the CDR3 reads TGCGCCAGCAGCTCGGGAGAAGGCGGAGAGCCCCAGCATTTT.

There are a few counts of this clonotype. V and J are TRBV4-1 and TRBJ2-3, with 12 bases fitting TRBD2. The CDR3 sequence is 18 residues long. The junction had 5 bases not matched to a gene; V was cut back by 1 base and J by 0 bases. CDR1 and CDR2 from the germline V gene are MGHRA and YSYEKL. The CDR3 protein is CASSQGLAGATSTDTQYF. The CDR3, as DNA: TGCGCCAGCAGCCAAGGACTAGCGGGAGCGACTAGCACAGATACGCAGTATTTT.

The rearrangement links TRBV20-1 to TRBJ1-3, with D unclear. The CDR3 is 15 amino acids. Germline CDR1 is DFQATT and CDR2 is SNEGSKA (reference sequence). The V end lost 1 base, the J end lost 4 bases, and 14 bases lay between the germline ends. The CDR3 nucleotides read TGCAGTGCTAGAGGTTCAATTTTCCCCGGAAACACCATATATTTT. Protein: CSARGSIFPGNTIYF.

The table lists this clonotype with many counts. The CDR3 DNA reads as TGTGCCAGCAGCCAAGACGGTCATACCTACGAGCAGTACTTC. Protein sequence: CASSQDGHTYEQYF. The chain is built from TRBV4-2 and TRBJ2-7; D unclear. Germline values: CDR1 LGHNA, CDR2 YNFKEQ. V lost 0 bases, J lost 2 bases, and 8 bases lay in between. The CDR3 is 14 residues long.

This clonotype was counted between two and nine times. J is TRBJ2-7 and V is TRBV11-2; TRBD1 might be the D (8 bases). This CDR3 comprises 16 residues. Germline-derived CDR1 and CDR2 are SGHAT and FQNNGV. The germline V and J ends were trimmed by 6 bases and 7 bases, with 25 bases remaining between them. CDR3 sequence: CASSRGGTGKSWEQYF. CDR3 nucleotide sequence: TGTGCCAGCAGTAGGGGGGGGACAGGAAAAAGTTGGGAGCAGTACTTC.

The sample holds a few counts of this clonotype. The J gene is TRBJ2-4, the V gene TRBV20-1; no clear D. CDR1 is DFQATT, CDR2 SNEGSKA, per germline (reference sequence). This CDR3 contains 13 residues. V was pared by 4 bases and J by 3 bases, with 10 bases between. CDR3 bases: TGCAGTGCTAAAAAGGGAAACAAAAACATTCAGTACTTC. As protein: CSAKKGNKNIQYF.

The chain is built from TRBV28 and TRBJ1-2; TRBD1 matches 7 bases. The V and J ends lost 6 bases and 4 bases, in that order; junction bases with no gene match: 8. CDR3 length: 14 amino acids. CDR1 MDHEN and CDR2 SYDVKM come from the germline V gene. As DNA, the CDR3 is TGTGCCAGCAGCTGGGACAGCGTTTCCTATGGCTACACCTTC. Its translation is CASSWDSVSYGYTF.

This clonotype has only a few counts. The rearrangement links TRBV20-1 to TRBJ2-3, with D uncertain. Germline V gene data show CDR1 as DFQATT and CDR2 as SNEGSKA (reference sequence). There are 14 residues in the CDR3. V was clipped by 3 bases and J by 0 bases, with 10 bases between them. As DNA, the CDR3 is TGCAGTGCTAGCGAACAGCTCAGCACAGATACGCAGTATTTT. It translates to CSASEQLSTDTQYF.

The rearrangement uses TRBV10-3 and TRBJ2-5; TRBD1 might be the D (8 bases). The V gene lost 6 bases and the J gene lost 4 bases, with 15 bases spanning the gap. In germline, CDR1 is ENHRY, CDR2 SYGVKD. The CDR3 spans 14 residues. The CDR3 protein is CAIRPDREGETQYF. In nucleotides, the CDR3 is TGTGCCATCAGACCGGACAGGGAGGGAGAGACCCAGTACTTC.

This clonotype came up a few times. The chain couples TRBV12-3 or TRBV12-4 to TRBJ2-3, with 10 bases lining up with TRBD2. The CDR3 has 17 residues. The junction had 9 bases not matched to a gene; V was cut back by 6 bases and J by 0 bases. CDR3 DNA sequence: TGTGCCAGCAGCCTGGCTAGCGGGGGTCTGAGCACAGATACGCAGTATTTT. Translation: CASSLASGGLSTDTQYF.

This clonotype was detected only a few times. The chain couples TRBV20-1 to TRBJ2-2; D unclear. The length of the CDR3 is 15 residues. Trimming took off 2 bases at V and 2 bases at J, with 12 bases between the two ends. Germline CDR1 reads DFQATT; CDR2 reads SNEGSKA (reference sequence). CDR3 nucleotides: TGCAGTGCTAGACCGTATCAGCTCAACACCGGGGAGCTGTTTTTT. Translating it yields CSARPYQLNTGELFF.

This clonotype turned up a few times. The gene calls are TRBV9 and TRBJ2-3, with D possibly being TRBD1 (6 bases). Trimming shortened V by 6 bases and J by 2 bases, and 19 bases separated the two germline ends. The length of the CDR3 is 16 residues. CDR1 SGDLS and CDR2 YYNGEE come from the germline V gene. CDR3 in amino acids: CASTERTARYTDTQYF. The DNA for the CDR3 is TGTGCCAGCACCGAAAGGACAGCCCGCTACACAGATACGCAGTATTTT.

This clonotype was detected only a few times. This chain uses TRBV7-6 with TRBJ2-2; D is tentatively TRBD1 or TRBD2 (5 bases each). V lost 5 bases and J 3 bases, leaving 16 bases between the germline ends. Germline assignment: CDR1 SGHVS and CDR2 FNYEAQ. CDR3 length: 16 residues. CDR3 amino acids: CASSNRGRDYTGELFF. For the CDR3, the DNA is TGTGCCAGCAGCAACCGGGGACGAGATTACACCGGGGAGCTGTTTTTT.

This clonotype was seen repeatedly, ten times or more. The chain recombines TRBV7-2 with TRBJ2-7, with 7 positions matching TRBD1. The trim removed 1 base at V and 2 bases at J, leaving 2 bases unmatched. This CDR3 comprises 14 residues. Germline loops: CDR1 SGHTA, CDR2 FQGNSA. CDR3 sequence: CASSLGGQTYEQYF. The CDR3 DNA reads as TGTGCCAGCAGCTTAGGGGGACAGACCTACGAGCAGTACTTC.

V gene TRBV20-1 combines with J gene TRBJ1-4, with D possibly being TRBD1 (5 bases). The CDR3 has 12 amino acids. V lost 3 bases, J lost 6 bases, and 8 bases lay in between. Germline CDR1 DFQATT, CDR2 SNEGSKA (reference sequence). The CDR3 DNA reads TGCAGTGCTAGTCAGGGTTATGAAAAACTGTTTTTT. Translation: CSASQGYEKLFF.

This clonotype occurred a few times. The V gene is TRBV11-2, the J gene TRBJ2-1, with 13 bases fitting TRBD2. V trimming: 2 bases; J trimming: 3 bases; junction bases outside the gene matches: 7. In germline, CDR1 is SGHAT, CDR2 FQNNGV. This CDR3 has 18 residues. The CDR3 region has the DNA TGTGCCAGCAGCTTACAACCGGGACTAGCGGGATACTACAATGAGCAGTTCTTC. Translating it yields CASSLQPGLAGYYNEQFF. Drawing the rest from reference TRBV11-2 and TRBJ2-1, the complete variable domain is EAGVAQSPRYKIIEKRQSVAFWCNPISGHATLYWYQQILGQGPKLLIQFQNNGVVDDSQLPKDRFSAERLKGVDSTLKIQPAKLEDSAVYLCASSLQPGLAGYYNEQFFGPGTRLTVL.

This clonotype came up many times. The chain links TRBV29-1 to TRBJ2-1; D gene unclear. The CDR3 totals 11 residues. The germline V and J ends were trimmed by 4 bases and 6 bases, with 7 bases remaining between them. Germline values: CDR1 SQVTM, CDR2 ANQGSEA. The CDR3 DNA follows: TGCAGCGTTGCCCCGGCCAATGAGCAGTTCTTC. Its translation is CSVAPANEQFF.

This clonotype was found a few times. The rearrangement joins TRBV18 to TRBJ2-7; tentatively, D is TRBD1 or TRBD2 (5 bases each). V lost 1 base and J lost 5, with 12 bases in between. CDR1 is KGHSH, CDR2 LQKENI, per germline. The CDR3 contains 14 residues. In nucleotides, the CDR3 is TGTGCCAGCTCACCACAGGGGAGTCCCCACGAGCAGTACTTC. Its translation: CASSPQGSPHEQYF.

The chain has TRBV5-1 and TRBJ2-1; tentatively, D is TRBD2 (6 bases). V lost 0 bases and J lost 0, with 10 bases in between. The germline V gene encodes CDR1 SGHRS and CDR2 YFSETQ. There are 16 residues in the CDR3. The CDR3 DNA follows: TGCGCCAGCAGCTTGGGGGTGACTAGCTCCTACAATGAGCAGTTCTTC. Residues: CASSLGVTSSYNEQFF.

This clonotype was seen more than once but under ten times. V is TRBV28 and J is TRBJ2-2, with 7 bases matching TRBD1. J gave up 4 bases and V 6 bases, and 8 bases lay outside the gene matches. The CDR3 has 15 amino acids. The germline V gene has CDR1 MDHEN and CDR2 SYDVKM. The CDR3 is CASRIGQVSTGELFF. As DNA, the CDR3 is TGTGCCAGCAGGATCGGACAGGTTAGCACCGGGGAGCTGTTTTTT.

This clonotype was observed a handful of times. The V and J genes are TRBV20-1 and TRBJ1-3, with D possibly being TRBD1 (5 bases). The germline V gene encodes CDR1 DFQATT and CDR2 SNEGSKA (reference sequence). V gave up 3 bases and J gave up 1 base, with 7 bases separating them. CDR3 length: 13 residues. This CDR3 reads CSASGGSGNTIYF. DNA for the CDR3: TGCAGTGCTAGCGGGGGGTCTGGAAACACCATATATTTT.

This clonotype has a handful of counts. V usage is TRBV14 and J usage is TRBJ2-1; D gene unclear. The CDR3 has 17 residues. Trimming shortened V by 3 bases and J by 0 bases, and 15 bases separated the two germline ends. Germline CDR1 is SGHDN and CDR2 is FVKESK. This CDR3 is CASSHPPDLSSYNEQFF. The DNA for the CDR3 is TGTGCCAGCAGCCATCCCCCCGACCTGAGCTCCTACAATGAGCAGTTCTTC. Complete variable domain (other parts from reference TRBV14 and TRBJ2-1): EAGVTQFPSHSVIEKGQTVTLRCDPISGHDNLYWYRRVMGKEIKFLLHFVKESKQDESGMPNNRFLAERTGGTYSTLKVQPAELEDSGVYFCASSHPPDLSSYNEQFFGPGTRLTVL.

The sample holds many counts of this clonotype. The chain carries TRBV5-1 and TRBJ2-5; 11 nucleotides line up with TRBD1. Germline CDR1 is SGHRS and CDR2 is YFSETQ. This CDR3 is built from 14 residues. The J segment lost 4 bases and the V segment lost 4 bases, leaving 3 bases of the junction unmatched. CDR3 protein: CASSPGQGAETQYF. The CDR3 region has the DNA TGCGCCAGCAGCCCTGGACAGGGGGCAGAGACCCAGTACTTC.

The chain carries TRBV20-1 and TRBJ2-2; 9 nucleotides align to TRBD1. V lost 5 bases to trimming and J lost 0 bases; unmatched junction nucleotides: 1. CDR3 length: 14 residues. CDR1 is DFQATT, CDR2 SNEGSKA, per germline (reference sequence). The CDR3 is CSAGQGSNTGELFF. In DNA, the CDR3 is TGCAGTGCTGGACAGGGGTCGAACACCGGGGAGCTGTTTTTT.

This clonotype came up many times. This CDR3 reads CASSLVGTGGHEQYF. The CDR3 nucleotides read TGTGCCAGCAGCTTAGTGGGGACAGGGGGCCACGAGCAGTACTTC. The chain employs TRBV7-2 and TRBJ2-7, with 12 positions matching TRBD1. Germline CDR1 reads SGHTA; CDR2 reads FQGNSA. Trimming took 1 base from V and 5 from J; bases not matched to a gene: 3. The CDR3 is 15 residues long.

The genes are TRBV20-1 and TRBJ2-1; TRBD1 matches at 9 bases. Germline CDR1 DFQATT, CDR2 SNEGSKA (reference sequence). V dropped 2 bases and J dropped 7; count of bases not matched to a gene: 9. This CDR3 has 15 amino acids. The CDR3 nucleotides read TGCAGTGCTAGACGCACAGGGGGCGGGTCGAATGAGCAGTTCTTC. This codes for CSARRTGGGSNEQFF.

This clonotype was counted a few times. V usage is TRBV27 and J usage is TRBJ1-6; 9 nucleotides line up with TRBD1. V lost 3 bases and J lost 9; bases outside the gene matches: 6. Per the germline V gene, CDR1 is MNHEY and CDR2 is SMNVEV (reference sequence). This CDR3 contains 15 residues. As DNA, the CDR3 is TGTGCCAGCAGTTTGACCGGGACAGGGATTTCACCCCTCCACTTT. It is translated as CASSLTGTGISPLHF.

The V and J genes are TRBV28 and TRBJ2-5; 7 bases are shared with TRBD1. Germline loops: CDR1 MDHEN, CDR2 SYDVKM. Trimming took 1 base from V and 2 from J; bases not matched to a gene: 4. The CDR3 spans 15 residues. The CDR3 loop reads CASSLFPGQQETQYF. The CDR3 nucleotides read TGTGCCAGCAGTTTATTCCCGGGACAGCAAGAGACCCAGTACTTC.